This TCR beta chain was observed in a study of shared clonotypes between healthy human individuals. This clone was seen only once. The method was immunoSEQ multiplex PCR; TCRdb's version includes in-frame clones alone and lacks a portion of them. The data hold just over 2,000,000 clones, with 95% observed a single time. A split of CD4+ cells into CD45RA+ naive and CD45RA-negative memory subsets was performed. V was pared by 4 bases and J by 2 bases, with 8 bases between. There are 13 residues in the CDR3. CDR1 and CDR2 from the germline V gene are SGHKS and YYEKEE (reference sequence). The V gene is TRBV5-5, the J gene TRBJ2-3; D may be TRBD2 (5 bases). What was sequenced was naive CD4+ T cells sorted from blood. Subset denoted: CD45RA+ positively selected. The clonotype comes from a young man in good health. CDR3 residues: CASSLRDTDTQYF. The CDR3 nucleotides are TGTGCCAGCAGCCTTCGGGACACAGATACGCAGTATTTT.